The T cell receptor (beta chain) described here comes from a study of identical twins (dated by TCRdb to between 2015 and 2016). For context, the study as a whole: TCR alpha and beta repertoires from monozygotic twins, unrelated adults of various ages and cord blood were deep-sequenced to test whether fetal clonotypes persist. Replicate twin experiments were performed at different times using different library preparation protocols to rule out contamination. Overall study outcomes, separate from this receptor: Fewer insertions were carried by abundant cord blood beta clonotypes, a similar but weaker trend appeared in young adult naive repertoires, and no such trend appeared in memory repertoires. Zero-insertion analyses could be partly confounded by invariant T cells such as MAIT and iNKT, though diverse VJ usage argued against such confounding for most clonotypes. A weaker excess of twin sharing was found in beta out-of-frame sequences because the signal-to-noise ratio was lowered by fewer shared sequences. Out-of-frame TCR alpha sharing in monozygotic twins was systematically underestimated by recombination models, whereas sharing between unrelated individuals was in agreement with the recombination models. Compared with coincidental sharing between unrelated individuals, out-of-frame TCR alpha sequences shared between twins showed an excess of sequences with low generation probability. Because the same donors could not be followed over many years, the conclusions depended on cross-sectional statistical analysis.

There are many counts of this clonotype. The clone's antigen remains unknown. Qualities for individual bases were not recorded, and no much larger clone is one base off. The library was produced with 5' RACE. Instrument used: Illumina HiSeq 2000. Template switching added a universal primer binding site, and the final cDNA carried a unique molecular identifier that allowed TCR cDNA molecules to be counted accurately. First-strand cDNA for TCR alpha and beta chains was synthesized from specific primers in the conserved constant-segment region. To control for contamination, every cDNA library carried two barcodes: a SMART-Mk sample barcode plus Illumina barcodes. TruSeq adapter sequences, together with Illumina sample barcodes, were added in two successive PCR steps. The TCR alpha and beta cDNA libraries were sequenced on the Illumina HiSeq platform using custom primers. The paper's processing steps were these. Raw reads were processed with MiGEC to extract unique molecular identifiers, and MiXCR was used to determine CDR3 positions. For each individual, recombination models were inferred using an EM algorithm with the repgenHMM and IGoR tools. Shared clonotype analysis was performed with the tcR package in R, normalizing sharing by the product of cloneset sizes. To study raw recombination free of thymic and clonal selection effects, out-of-frame nonproductive sequences were analyzed. TCRdb reanalyzed the raw reads on its own, using fastp at Q25 for trimming and MiXCR for clone calling, and kept in-frame beta chains. Rows are combined by CDR3 protein, so each entry shows the most common genes and DNA. The V and J calls follow TCRdb's processing rather than the paper's. The table for this sample lists around 1.7 million distinct CDR3 sequences; around a third of them were counted only once. Together, the top ten hold roughly 0.3% of the sample.

Every donor in the study was a healthy Caucasian. The germline V gene encodes CDR1 DFQATT and CDR2 SNEGSKA (reference sequence). The CDR3 contains 13 residues, cysteine and phenylalanine counted. Of the read, only the CDR3 DNA is kept; its 39 bases are in frame from base 1. V loses 4 bases of germline sequence and J loses 1 base, and the interval between the two ends is 9 bases. Sample: cord blood. This TCR was recovered from a newborn girl in good health. The V and J segments used are TRBV20-1 and TRBJ2-3, with TRBD2 as a weak D call on 5 bases. The DNA is TGCAGTGCTAACCCACTAGGCACAGATACGCAGTATTTT. It encodes CSANPLGTDTQYF.